The clone carrying this T cell receptor (beta chain) occurred many times. The source of the sample is a study of T cells after yellow fever vaccination. Researchers made TCR cDNA using 5'RACE template switching, and this step added a universal primer site and UMIs. Via MiXCR, TCRdb re-called the 5' RACE reads, giving one row per CDR3 protein. The sample has around 330,000 distinct CDR3 sequences, around 3.6% seen once. The V gene lost 5 bases and the J gene lost 9 bases, with 19 bases spanning the gap. The CDR3 consists of 14 residues. Germline lookup yields CDR1 SEHNR and CDR2 FQNEAQ (reference sequence).

The chain links TRBV7-9 to TRBJ2-5, with D perhaps matching TRBD1 (6 bases). The TCR comes from a man between 18 and 35 years old who received the YFV17D yellow fever vaccine. This sample comprised PBMCs, obtained on the day of the yellow fever booster vaccination. The CDR3 here is CASSPQLRGSAQYF. CDR3 in DNA: TGTGCCAGCAGCCCGCAATTGAGGGGGTCGGCCCAGTACTTC.